The next 26 T cell receptor beta chains were all read from a single sample in a study of PD-1 blockade in classical Hodgkin lymphoma. Each of the patients experienced relapse following autologous stem cell transplantation, and their brentuximab vedotin exposure differed. The assay was immunoSEQ multiplex PCR, and TCRdb's table has in-frame clones only and misses some. The sample consists of over 15,000 clones, roughly 82% of them appearing once. Material: peripheral blood mononuclear cells (PBMCs), obtained before the second cycle of nivolumab. The receptors shown here come from a human donor with classical Hodgkin lymphoma.

The genes are TRBV10-3 and TRBJ1-1, with TRBD1 matching 11 bases. The germline V gene has CDR1 ENHRY and CDR2 SYGVKD. The V segment lost 8 bases and the J segment 5 bases; nucleotides outside the gene matches: 10. This CDR3 contains 15 residues. CDR3 residues: CAIGISGQGDTEAFF. CDR3 in DNA: TGTGCCATCGGTATTTCGGGACAGGGGGATACTGAAGCTTTCTTT.

The J gene is TRBJ1-1, the V gene TRBV13, with D uncertain. The germline gives CDR1 PRHDT, CDR2 FYEKMQ (reference sequence). This CDR3 has 13 residues. V lost 3 bases and J lost 5, with 10 bases in between. The CDR3 DNA follows: TGTGCCAGCAGCTTGGTAGGGAAGACTGAAGCTTTCTTT. Amino acids: CASSLVGKTEAFF.

The chain employs TRBV5-1 and TRBJ2-2; tentative D call: TRBD1 (6 bases). Germline CDR1 is SGHRS and CDR2 is YFSETQ. The ends were cut back, 1 base at V and 4 bases at J, with 14 bases in the middle. This CDR3 has 16 amino acids. CDR3 sequence: CASSLYAGASTGELFF. The CDR3 coding sequence is TGCGCCAGCAGCTTGTATGCAGGGGCGAGCACCGGGGAGCTGTTTTTT.

The chain employs TRBV9 and TRBJ2-2, with D hard to call. CDR1 is SGDLS, CDR2 YYNGEE, per germline. V gave up 1 base and J gave up 3 bases, with 4 bases separating them. This CDR3 spans 13 amino acids. The CDR3: CASSVIDTGELFF. CDR3 bases: TGTGCCAGCAGCGTAATAGACACCGGGGAGCTGTTTTTT.

V and J are TRBV6-1 and TRBJ1-4; D remains ambiguous. The CDR3 runs to 11 residues. V was shortened by 2 bases and J by 9 bases, with 4 bases between the two germline ends. The germline V gene encodes CDR1 MNHNS and CDR2 SASEGT. As DNA, the CDR3 is TGTGCCAGCAGTGAAACCCAAAAACTGTTTTTT. Protein product: CASSETQKLFF.

This clone was seen a single time. The gene calls are TRBV29-1 and TRBJ1-2, with D tentatively TRBD1 (5 bases). Germline CDR1 reads SQVTM; CDR2 reads ANQGSEA. The CDR3 runs to 14 residues. V shed 5 bases and J shed 2 bases, with 15 bases lying between them. The CDR3 DNA reads as TGCAGCGTTCTGGCGCCAGGGAGAAACTATGGCTACACCTTC. Protein product: CSVLAPGRNYGYTF. Combining the CDR3 with reference TRBV29-1 and TRBJ1-2 gives the whole variable domain SAVISQKPSRDICQRGTSLTIQCQVDSQVTMMFWYRQQPGQSLTLIATANQGSEATYESGFVIDKFPISRPNLTFSTLTVSNMSPEDSSIYLCSVLAPGRNYGYTFGSGTRLTVV.

J is TRBJ1-2 and V is TRBV5-1, with D possibly matching TRBD1 (6 bases). The CDR3 is 15 amino acids. The germline V and J ends were trimmed by 0 bases and 2 bases, with 11 bases remaining between them. CDR1 is SGHRS, CDR2 YFSETQ, per germline. CDR3 loop: CASSLDGGMNYGYTF. CDR3 in DNA: TGCGCCAGCAGCTTGGATGGGGGCATGAACTATGGCTACACCTTC.

The chain has TRBV13 and TRBJ2-5, with 9 bases fitting TRBD2. Germline CDR1 PRHDT, CDR2 FYEKMQ (reference sequence). The CDR3 consists of 17 residues. V lost 7 bases, J lost 2 bases, and 14 bases stayed unmatched. CDR3 residues: CASTAPYESGGQETQYF. CDR3 nucleotides: TGTGCCAGCACCGCCCCCTACGAGAGCGGGGGGCAAGAGACCCAGTACTTC.

The rearrangement joins TRBV5-1 to TRBJ2-7; D gene unclear. Between the trimmed V and J ends, which lost 7 bases and 2 bases, there was a span of 10 bases. CDR1 is SGHRS and CDR2 is YFSETQ in the germline V gene. The CDR3 spans 12 residues. Written as DNA, the CDR3 is TGCGCCAGCGGGCCCTCTACCTACGAGCAGTACTTC. This translates into CASGPSTYEQYF.

This clone was recorded once. The chain has TRBV29-1 and TRBJ2-3; either TRBD1 or TRBD2 may supply D (5 bases each). Per the germline V gene, CDR1 is SQVTM and CDR2 is ANQGSEA. Trimming stripped 6 bases from V and 4 bases from J, with 17 bases between. The CDR3 runs to 14 residues. The CDR3 coding sequence is TGCAGCGTGGATGGGACGGCCGTACCAGATACGCAGTATTTT. It yields the protein CSVDGTAVPDTQYF.

The chain combines TRBV6-1 with TRBJ2-4; D ambiguous. This CDR3 region has 13 residues. With 8 bases removed from V and 5 bases from J, the gap between germline ends came to 13 bases. The germline gives CDR1 MNHNS, CDR2 SASEGT. The CDR3 loop is CASAIRLENIQYF. CDR3 coding DNA: TGTGCCAGCGCCATCCGTCTGGAAAACATTCAGTACTTC.

The chain has TRBV6-1 and TRBJ2-7; D may be TRBD2 (6 bases). The germline gives CDR1 MNHNS, CDR2 SASEGT. This CDR3 comprises 14 residues. Trimming left V 4 bases short and J 4 bases short, with 14 bases between. The CDR3 nucleotides are TGTGCCAGCAGTGTAAGACTAGATTTTTACGAGCAGTACTTC. It translates to CASSVRLDFYEQYF.

This clone is medium-sized. The chain recombines TRBV30 with TRBJ1-6; D not certain. The germline gives CDR1 GTSNPN, CDR2 SVGIG (reference sequence). V was pared by 0 bases and J by 10 bases, with 13 bases between. This CDR3 region has 14 residues. The CDR3 region is CAWSVRGRRSPLHF. CDR3 DNA sequence: TGTGCCTGGAGTGTTCGAGGTCGACGGTCACCCCTCCACTTT. The full variable domain, in which reference TRBV30 and TRBJ1-6 provide the parts outside the CDR3, is SQTIHQWPATLVQPVGSPLSLECTVEGTSNPNLYWYRQAAGRGLQLLFYSVGIGQISSEVPQNLSASRPQDRQFILSSKKLLLSDSGFYLCAWSVRGRRSPLHFGNGTRLTVT.

A few counts support this clone. This chain connects TRBV13 to TRBJ1-5; D is perhaps TRBD1 (6 bases). CDR1 PRHDT and CDR2 FYEKMQ come from the germline V gene (reference sequence). The CDR3 is 15 residues long. V was shortened by 5 bases and J by 5 bases, with 16 bases between the two germline ends. DNA for the CDR3: TGTGCCAGCAGCCGAGGGGCGGGGGCCCATCAGCCCCAGCATTTT. Translated: CASSRGAGAHQPQHF.

The CDR3 spells CASRPGPESGNTEAFF. CDR3 coding DNA: TGTGCCAGCAGACCCGGACCGGAGAGTGGGAACACTGAAGCTTTCTTT. V usage is TRBV27 and J usage is TRBJ1-1; D remains ambiguous. Germline values: CDR1 MNHEY, CDR2 SMNVEV (reference sequence). The CDR3 is 16 residues long. V lost 6 bases to trimming and J lost 1 base, with 18 bases between them.

This chain connects TRBV9 to TRBJ1-3; TRBD1 is a possible D gene (6 bases). Germline values: CDR1 SGDLS, CDR2 YYNGEE. V shed 3 bases and J shed 0 bases, with 22 bases lying between them. This CDR3 contains 19 residues. CDR3 residues: CASSAGAQRGKYSGNTIYF. The CDR3 region has the DNA TGTGCCAGCAGCGCGGGGGCCCAGCGGGGGAAATACTCTGGAAACACCATATATTTT.

In its sample, this clone was seen a few times. This chain connects TRBV5-6 to TRBJ1-5; D is possibly TRBD1 (5 bases). CDR3 length: 15 residues. Germline CDR1 SGHDT, CDR2 YYEEEE. V was trimmed by 4 bases and J by 8 bases, leaving 19 bases between them. The CDR3 DNA is TGTGCCAGCAGCGCGGGACCGGGAGGAGGGAAGCCCCAGCATTTT. Protein: CASSAGPGGGKPQHF.

The chain recombines TRBV21-1 with TRBJ2-5; TRBD2, the D gene given by the table, was not confirmed from the DNA. TRBV21-1 is a pseudogene locus. The length of the CDR3 is 17 residues. The CDR3, as DNA: TGTGCCAGCAGCAGAACCGGGACTAGCGGGGGGAGAGAGACCCAGTACTTC. This sequence encodes CASSRTGTSGGRETQYF.

The chain is built from TRBV7-6 and TRBJ2-2; 9 bases line up with TRBD2. The germline V gene encodes CDR1 SGHVS and CDR2 FNYEAQ. The J segment lost 5 bases and the V segment lost 6 bases, leaving 10 bases of the junction unmatched. This CDR3 is 16 amino acids long. CDR3 bases: TGTGCCAGCAGGCCATACTGGACTAGCGAAACCGGGGAGCTGTTTTTT. This codes for CASRPYWTSETGELFF. Full variable domain (remainder filled in from reference TRBV7-6 and TRBJ2-2): GAGVSQSPRYKVTKRGQDVALRCDPISGHVSLYWYRQALGQGPEFLTYFNYEAQQDKSGLPNDRFSAERPEGSISTLTIQRTEQRDSAMYRCASRPYWTSETGELFFGEGSRLTVL.

This clone was found once. This chain uses TRBV5-4 with TRBJ2-7; D remains ambiguous. Germline V gene lookup returns CDR1 SGHNT and CDR2 YYREEE (reference sequence). The CDR3 is made up of 14 amino acids. V was pared by 1 base and J by 2 bases, with 10 bases between. CDR3 amino acids: CASSLSSSTYEQYF. As DNA, the CDR3 is TGTGCCAGCAGCTTGAGTTCCAGCACCTACGAGCAGTACTTC.

This chain uses TRBV28 with TRBJ1-2; D call uncertain. The CDR3 contains 12 residues. Germline CDR1 MDHEN, CDR2 SYDVKM. The V end was cut by 2 bases, the J end by 5 bases, with 6 bases between. The DNA for the CDR3 is TGTGCCAGCAGTTTAAGGCGGTATGGCTACACCTTC. Translation gives CASSLRRYGYTF.

The CDR3 loop is CASSLLPGQYEQYF. As DNA, the CDR3 is TGTGCCAGCAGCTTATTGCCGGGGCAATACGAGCAGTACTTC. The genes are TRBV7-3 and TRBJ2-7; D might be TRBD1 or TRBD2, each matching 5 bases. V was clipped by 2 bases and J by 4 bases, with 12 bases between them. CDR3 length: 14 residues. CDR1 SGHTA and CDR2 FQGTGA come from the germline V gene.

The chain recombines TRBV10-3 with TRBJ1-2; 10 bases match TRBD1. The CDR3 has 13 residues. Germline V CDR1 and CDR2: ENHRY, SYGVKD. V was clipped by 3 bases and J by 7 bases; unmatched bases: 2. In nucleotides, the CDR3 is TGTGCCATCAGTGATAGGACAGGGGGTGGCTACACCTTC. As protein: CAISDRTGGGYTF.

This CDR3 is CASSNQAGQYEQYF. Written as DNA, the CDR3 is TGTGCCAGCAGCAACCAGGCGGGACAGTACGAGCAGTACTTC. The chain couples TRBV11-1 to TRBJ2-5; D may be TRBD1 (7 bases). The assigned J gene may be wrong: the sequence end matches TRBJ2-7 better. The germline CDR1 and CDR2 sequences are SGHAT and FQDESV (reference sequence). The CDR3 length is 14 residues.

This chain uses TRBV18 with TRBJ1-1; D may be TRBD1 (5 bases). Per germline, CDR1 KGHSH and CDR2 LQKENI. V lost 3 bases, J lost 4 bases, and 12 bases lay in between. CDR3 length: 14 residues. Here the CDR3 DNA reads TGTGCCAGCTCACCCCCGGACAAAGTCACTGAAGCTTTCTTT. Its translation: CASSPPDKVTEAFF.

CDR3 coding DNA: TGTGCCAGCAGCGTAGAACAGGTTAACGGGGAGCTGTTTTTT. Translating gives CASSVEQVNGELFF. V is TRBV9 and J is TRBJ2-2; TRBD1 is a possible D gene (5 bases). The CDR3 covers 14 residues. The V and J ends lost 0 bases and 7 bases respectively, with 10 bases between them. Germline-derived CDR1 and CDR2 are SGDLS and YYNGEE.